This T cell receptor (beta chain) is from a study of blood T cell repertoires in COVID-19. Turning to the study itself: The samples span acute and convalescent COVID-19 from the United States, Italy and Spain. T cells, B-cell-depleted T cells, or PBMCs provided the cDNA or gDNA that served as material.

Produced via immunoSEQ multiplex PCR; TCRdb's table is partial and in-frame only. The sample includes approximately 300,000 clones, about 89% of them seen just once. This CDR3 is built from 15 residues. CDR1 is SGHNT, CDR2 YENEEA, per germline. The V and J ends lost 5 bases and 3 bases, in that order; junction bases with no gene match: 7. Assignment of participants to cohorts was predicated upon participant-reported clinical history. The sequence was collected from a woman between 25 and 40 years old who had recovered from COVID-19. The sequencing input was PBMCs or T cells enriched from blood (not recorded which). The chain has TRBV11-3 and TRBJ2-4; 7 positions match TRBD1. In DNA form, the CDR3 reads TGTGCCAGCAGCGTGCCGGGACAGCTCAAAAACATTCAGTACTTC. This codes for CASSVPGQLKNIQYF.